This is a list of T cell receptor beta chains from one sample in a study of blood T cell repertoires in COVID-19. Data came from immunoSEQ multiplex PCR; TCRdb stores just in-frame clones and leaves some out. This table has 250,000 or so clones, 70% to 90% appearing once. Input material: peripheral blood. Source of these receptors: a young man with COVID-19, enrolled during active disease. CDR3s include the opening cysteine and the closing phenylalanine or tryptophan. A D gene is named only where the DNA matches it firmly. Clone sizes are given selectively: once, few, many, or a class where the clone is expanded.

NA,TRBV7-9,14,NA,TRBJ2-3,TGTGCCAGCAGCTTAGGCGCCAGCACAGATACGCAGTATTTT,CASSLGASTDTQYF
NA,TRBV18,16,NA,TRBJ2-7,TGTGCCAGCTCGCCACGTGGGCCTGAATTGAACTACGAGCAGTACTTC,CASSPRGPELNYEQYF
TRBD1,TRBV5-1,16,once,TRBJ1-2,TGCGCCAGCAGCCGGACAGGGGGCGAGGGCGCGTATGGCTACACCTTC,CASSRTGGEGAYGYTF
TRBD1,TRBV5-4,15,NA,TRBJ1-4,TGTGCCAGCAGCCGGGGACAGGGATTTGATGAAAAACTGTTTTTT,CASSRGQGFDEKLFF
TRBD1,TRBV10-3,16,NA,TRBJ2-7,TGTGCCATCAGTGATTCCGGGACAGGGGGCGCCTACGAGCAGTACTTC,CAISDSGTGGAYEQYF
NA,TRBV5-4,15,NA,TRBJ1-2,TGTGCCAGCAGCCGAGGGGGTTTGGTAGACTATGGCTACACCTTC,CASSRGGLVDYGYTF
TRBD1,TRBV28,14,NA,TRBJ1-1,TGTGCCAGCAGTTTTCGGACAGGGGGAACTGAAGCTTTCTTT,CASSFRTGGTEAFF
TRBD1,TRBV7-2,14,NA,TRBJ2-7,TGTGCCAGCAGCTTAGGACAGGGGGACTACGAGCAGTACTTC,CASSLGQGDYEQYF
NA,TRBV29-1,17,NA,TRBJ1-2,TGCAGCGTTGAAGATAGAGAGACAGGAGACCTTAACTATGGCTACACCTTC,CSVEDRETGDLNYGYTF
NA,TRBV7-3,13,NA,TRBJ1-1,TGTGCCAGCAGCCTAGGACAAAACACTGAAGCTTTCTTT,CASSLGQNTEAFF
NA,TRBV19,13,NA,TRBJ1-5,TGTGCCACCTCCCCTTATAGCAATCAGCCCCAGCATTTT,CATSPYSNQPQHF
NA,TRBV6-2/TRBV6-3,15,NA,TRBJ1-5,TGTGCCAGCAGTTACGGCAGGGCCGGCAATCAGCCCCAGCATTTT,CASSYGRAGNQPQHF
NA,TRBV12-3/TRBV12-4,12,NA,TRBJ1-3,TGTGCCAGCAGTTTTGAGAGAAACACCATATATTTT,CASSFERNTIYF
TRBD1,TRBV7-7,13,NA,TRBJ2-2,TGTGCCAGCAGCCCGGACAGGGCCGGGGAGCTGTTTTTT,CASSPDRAGELFF
TRBD1,TRBV4-1,14,NA,TRBJ2-7,TGCGCCAGCAGCTTAGGGACAGGGGTCTACGAGCAGTACTTC,CASSLGTGVYEQYF
NA,TRBV27,17,NA,TRBJ1-2,TGTGCCAGCAGTTTAATGGGAGGTCTGAGCGTGGACTATGGCTACACCTTC,CASSLMGGLSVDYGYTF
TRBD1,TRBV19,16,NA,TRBJ1-2,TGTGCCAGTAGTATGGAACATACAGGGGTGTCCTATGGCTACACCTTC,CASSMEHTGVSYGYTF
TRBD1,TRBV5-4,15,NA,TRBJ2-7,TGTGCCAGCAGCTTGCTCGGACAGGGGGCCTACGAGCAGTACTTC,CASSLLGQGAYEQYF
NA,TRBV7-9,13,NA,TRBJ1-2,TGTGCCAGCTTACCGACAGGTTCCTATGGCTACACCTTC,CASLPTGSYGYTF
NA,TRBV29-1,14,NA,TRBJ2-5,TGCAGCGTTGCTCTACCAGGAGGGCAAGAGACCCAGTACTTC,CSVALPGGQETQYF
TRBD2,TRBV7-8,18,NA,TRBJ2-2,TGTGCCAGCAGCTCGTCTCGAGCGGGGGGGCCCAACACCGGGGAGCTGTTTTTT,CASSSSRAGGPNTGELFF
NA,TRBV7-3,14,NA,TRBJ1-1,TGTGCCAGCAGCCAGGGGCTGATGAACACTGAAGCTTTCTTT,CASSQGLMNTEAFF
NA,TRBV27,12,NA,TRBJ1-5,TGTGCCAGCAGTCCCCCGGGTCAGCCCCAGCATTTT,CASSPPGQPQHF
NA,TRBV7-2,15,few,TRBJ2-1,TGTGCCAGCAGCTTAGCGATGGGGGGACACAATGAGCAGTTCTTC,CASSLAMGGHNEQFF
NA,TRBV4-3,15,NA,TRBJ1-2,TGCGCCAGCAGCCCCACAGAGGTCAGGGTCTATGGCTACACCTTC,CASSPTEVRVYGYTF
NA,TRBV4-1,12,NA,TRBJ2-2,TGCGCCAGCAGCCAAGCTGTCGGGGAGCTGTTTTTT,CASSQAVGELFF
NA,TRBV28,14,NA,TRBJ1-2,TGTGCCAGCAGTTTATCACAGTCTCTCTATGGCTACACCTTC,CASSLSQSLYGYTF
TRBD1,TRBV28,17,once,TRBJ1-6,TGTGCCAGCAGCCCCGGGACAGGGTTGGGCTATAATTCACCCCTCCACTTT,CASSPGTGLGYNSPLHF
NA,TRBV7-8,17,NA,TRBJ1-5,TGTGCCAGCAGCTTACAATCGATTCGGGGTACTAATCAGCCCCAGCATTTT,CASSLQSIRGTNQPQHF
NA,TRBV20-1,11,NA,TRBJ2-7,TGCAGTGCTAAACTACCCTACGAGCAGTACTTC,CSAKLPYEQYF
NA,TRBV4-3,14,NA,TRBJ1-1,TGCGCCAGCAGCCAGGTTTACAGCCCCACTGAAGCTTTCTTT,CASSQVYSPTEAFF
TRBD2,TRBV18,16,once,TRBJ2-2,TGTGCCAGCTCACGGCGGGGGGCAGAGAACACCGGGGAGCTGTTTTTT,CASSRRGAENTGELFF
TRBD1,TRBV4-2,15,NA,TRBJ2-7,TGTGCCAGCAGCCATACCAGGGACAGGGACTACGAGCAGTACTTC,CASSHTRDRDYEQYF
TRBD1,TRBV29-1,11,NA,TRBJ1-2,TGCAGCATACAGGGGAACTATGGCTACACCTTC,CSIQGNYGYTF
TRBD2,TRBV10-3,21,NA,TRBJ2-1,TGTGCCATCAGTGAGTCGATGAACTTAGCTCGACTAGCGGGCTCCTACAATGAGCAGTTCTTC,CAISESMNLARLAGSYNEQFF
NA,TRBV24-1,14,NA,TRBJ2-7,TGTGCCACCAGTGAATCAACAGACTCCTACGAGCAGTACTTC,CATSESTDSYEQYF
TRBD1,TRBV24-1,15,once,TRBJ1-4,TGTGCCACCAGTGAGCCCGGACAGGGTTATGAAAAACTGTTTTTT,CATSEPGQGYEKLFF
NA,TRBV28,14,NA,TRBJ1-2,TGTGCCAGCAGTTTAGATCGGGGTCTAAAAGGCTACACCTTC,CASSLDRGLKGYTF
NA,TRBV7-8,16,NA,TRBJ1-5,TGTGCCAGCAGCTTAGCGTTTCAGGGCAGCAATCAGCCCCAGCATTTT,CASSLAFQGSNQPQHF
TRBD1,TRBV4-1,16,once,TRBJ1-1,TGCGCCAGCAGCCCCCTTAAACAGGGGGCGAACACTGAAGCTTTCTTT,CASSPLKQGANTEAFF
NA,TRBV18,13,NA,TRBJ2-5,TGTGCCAGCTCACCCGGGTCAAAAGAGACCCAGTACTTC,CASSPGSKETQYF
TRBD1,TRBV28,15,NA,TRBJ1-1,TGTGCCAGCAGTACAGGGGGCCTCGAGAACACTGAAGCTTTCTTT,CASSTGGLENTEAFF
TRBD2,TRBV3-1/TRBV3-2,14,NA,TRBJ2-7,TGTGCCAGCAGCCAAACTAGCGTCGGAGGGGAGCAGTACTTC,CASSQTSVGGEQYF
NA,TRBV5-1,12,NA,TRBJ2-7,TGCGCCAGCAGCCAAGGGGCCTACGAGCAGTACTTC,CASSQGAYEQYF
TRBD1,TRBV7-3,18,few,TRBJ2-1,TGTGCCAGCAGCTTCACAGGGGGCGCGTTTAAGGGCTACAATGAGCAGTTCTTC,CASSFTGGAFKGYNEQFF
TRBD1,TRBV9,14,NA,TRBJ2-7,TGTGCCAGCAGCGAGGGGGCAACCGCCTACGAGCAGTACTTC,CASSEGATAYEQYF
TRBD1,TRBV27,15,few,TRBJ2-7,TGTGCCAGCAGTTTAAAAAGGGGACAGGGGTACGAGCAGTACTTC,CASSLKRGQGYEQYF